This entry describes one T cell receptor beta chain. No antigen is known for it. There are no base qualities to consult, and no much larger clone falls within one base. Reading from cysteine to phenylalanine, the CDR3 counts 16 amino acids. Only the CDR3 part of the read is kept: 48 bases, read in frame from the first base. Between the V and J ends, shortened by 5 bases and 1 base respectively, the junction contains 14 bases. CDR1 and CDR2, per the germline V gene, are SGHNT and YENEEA. The data were taken from a study of blood T cell repertoires in COVID-19 (dated by TCRdb to about 2020). With respect to the entire study: Collaborator samples came from the United States, Italy and Spain and covered acute and convalescent phases of COVID-19. Where HLA class I and class II types were available, the types were taken from metadata supplied by the sample provider, not from assay-based typing. The prospective study material was composed of cDNA or gDNA derived from T cells, B-cell-depleted T cells, or PBMCs. The samples were drawn from two sources: the first 160 participants of the ongoing ImmuneRACE study, and approximately 1,300 subjects contributed by 6 global collaborators. The dataset comprised deeply sampled blood TCRbeta repertoires from subjects exposed to, actively infected with, or recovered from COVID-19. Nearly every sample came with metadata listing a de-identified subject ID, COVID-19 status, age in years and sex. The repertoires were released in a freely available public database intended as a resource for research on the immune response to SARS-CoV-2. Here is what the overall study found, with its caveats: Clinical and demographic metadata were provided uncurated, with the amount varying by source and participant.

The collaborating institutions used their own protocols to collect whole blood in K2EDTA tubes. For TCRbeta analysis, collaborators shipped samples in one of three forms: frozen whole blood, isolated PBMCs, or DNA extracted from either of those sample types. TCRbeta CDR3 regions were amplified from genomic DNA using the immunoSEQ Assay, a bias-controlled multiplex PCR. In the source study's methods: The number of nucleated cells in each sample was estimated by amplification of reference gene primers within the assay. To quantify the absolute abundance of each unique TCRbeta CDR3 rearrangement, sequence reads were collapsed and filtered. For each sample, productive Simpson clonality was calculated by taking the square root of Simpson's diversity index across productive rearrangements. Drawn from immuneACCESS, this table holds only the in-frame rearrangements with V and J called that TCRdb kept. Clones are partly lost; checked studies trace under half to an unresolved V gene and leave the rest unexplained. The DNA was the basis for D and trimming; V, J and clone size are from that table. This sample is represented by roughly 64,000 clones; about nine tenths of them were singletons. The ten top clones hold more than 2.5% of the sample.

The chain is assembled from TRBV11-3 and TRBJ2-2; TRBD2 is perhaps the D gene, given 6 matching bases. The source is a middle-aged man with active COVID-19. The sample comprised peripheral blood. The CDR3 protein sequence reads: CASSPRVAENTGELFF. The bases read TGTGCCAGCAGCCCTAGGGTAGCGGAGAACACCGGGGAGCTGTTTTTT.